What follows is one T cell receptor beta chain and its context. The data are from a study of shared T cell receptors in the human thymus. Sequencing was performed with immunoSEQ multiplex PCR; in TCRdb, only in-frame clones are kept and a portion is missing. The table shows 700,000 or so clones, with roughly 85% occurring only once. Germline V gene data show CDR1 as SGHAT and CDR2 as FQNNGV. Trimming took 3 bases from V and 1 from J; bases not matched to a gene: 7. The CDR3 extends over 17 amino acids. These data are also associated with another study on human thymus T cells. That study reports: Thymus pieces cut out during corrective heart surgery were the tissue that was used. Unrelated individuals had highly overlapping thymic repertoires, as reported in related research.

V is TRBV11-2 and J is TRBJ2-5; TRBD1 aligns across 11 bases. Sequencing was carried out using thymocytes. This TCR was sampled from a girl under two years old with a congenital heart defect. The CDR3 sequence: CASSFRAGTGGQETQYF. In DNA, the CDR3 is TGTGCCAGCAGCTTCCGCGCCGGGACAGGGGGCCAAGAGACCCAGTACTTC. The variable domain in full, with the rest retrieved from reference TRBV11-2 and TRBJ2-5, is EAGVAQSPRYKIIEKRQSVAFWCNPISGHATLYWYQQILGQGPKLLIQFQNNGVVDDSQLPKDRFSAERLKGVDSTLKIQPAKLEDSAVYLCASSFRAGTGGQETQYFGPGTRLLVL.